The rows below give T cell receptor beta chains drawn from one sample of a study of technical replicates of blood from a handful of donors. Some clones are missing from TCRdb's copy, which holds only in-frame ones; the method was immunoSEQ multiplex PCR. The data hold some 80,000 clones, with about 95% observed a single time. Sample: T cells isolated from PBMCs. The receptor source for this set is a human donor in good health. CDR3s leave out the opening cysteine and the closing phenylalanine or tryptophan. Each record gives: CDR3 length, J gene, V gene, CDR3 protein.

11,TRBJ2-2,TRBV9,ASGISLPGELF
13,TRBJ1-1,TRBV5-8,ASSVPQELNTEAF
12,TRBJ2-3,TRBV7-3,ASTHSGPADTQY
13,TRBJ2-7,TRBV5-1,ASSLRTPNRHEQY
13,TRBJ1-2,TRBV5-6,ASSHPGQGRYGYT
13,TRBJ2-7,TRBV9,ASSVGVATTYEQY
11,TRBJ1-2,TRBV30,AWHNGPSLAYT
14,TRBJ1-4,TRBV28,ASSLTGTGTNEKLF
13,TRBJ1-2,TRBV10-2,ASSYSRTANYGYT
11,TRBJ2-3,TRBV19,ASSIPTTDTQY
12,TRBJ2-1,TRBV27,ASRDRGPYNEQF
11,TRBJ1-1,TRBV15,ATSREGADEAF
10,TRBJ2-1,TRBV6-1,ASRSDYNEQF
10,TRBJ1-2,TRBV2,ASSRQPYGYT
12,TRBJ2-7,TRBV7-2,ASSLSSLSYEQY
11,TRBJ2-2,TRBV7-9,AKISGGTGELF
11,TRBJ2-7,TRBV6-5,ASSLDRTYEQY
15,TRBJ1-2,TRBV7-2,ASSLVLDRGFSYGYT
13,TRBJ2-7,TRBV28,ASSLLREGPYEQY
11,TRBJ1-1,TRBV2,ASSEGSSTEAF
12,TRBJ2-7,TRBV19,ASSMAGRGLWQY
14,TRBJ2-5,TRBV27,ASSLLPGQGAETQY
13,TRBJ2-5,TRBV18,ASSQIAGDQETQY
13,TRBJ2-7,TRBV5-4,ASSRLAGTLLEQY
12,TRBJ1-1,TRBV11-3,ASSLMGGNTEAF
10,TRBJ2-2,TRBV11-3,ASSFIPGELF
13,TRBJ2-6,TRBV28,ASSFRGNGANVLT
11,TRBJ2-7,TRBV6-1,ASRSSGIHEQY
13,TRBJ1-1,TRBV7-2,ASSLMGQGNTEAF
12,TRBJ1-2,TRBV25-1,ASETRTGNNGYT
9,TRBJ2-3,TRBV7-8,ASSSTDTQY
11,TRBJ1-1,TRBV6-1,ASSAGVGTEAF
14,TRBJ2-1,TRBV6-5,ASSYSDGTAYNEQF
14,TRBJ1-4,TRBV4-1,ASTTTPGQGNEKLF
10,TRBJ2-7,TRBV2,ASQVLSYEQY
12,TRBJ2-7,TRBV6-5,ASSYRDRDYEQY
11,TRBJ2-1,TRBV29-1,SVLSGQTNEQF